These T cell receptor beta chains were read from a single sample in a study of blood T cell repertoires in COVID-19. The table came from immunoSEQ multiplex PCR; TCRdb's copy has only in-frame clones and leaves some out. The sample lists 150,000 to 170,000 clones, around 82% occurring once. Sequencing was performed on peripheral blood. The receptor set was obtained from a man aged 55 to 70 with COVID-19, enrolled during active disease. Each CDR3 is given with its conserved first and last residue.

>TRBJ2-3|TRBV11-2|13
CASSLGLADTQYF
>TRBJ2-3|TRBV14|16
CASSGLSGTSGRAQYF
>TRBJ1-3|TRBV18|16
CASSGPTAPSGNTIYF
>TRBJ1-4|TRBV19|15
CATRDRAVANEKLFF
>TRBJ2-5|TRBV6-5|15
CASSYSAGVRETQYF
>TRBJ1-2|TRBV18|14
CASSPPSRRYGYTF
>TRBJ2-1|TRBV2|17
CASSARGGLWSYNEQFF
>TRBJ1-3|TRBV15|15
CATSGQLSSGNTIYF
>TRBJ1-4|TRBV6-6|15
CASSYSRDRGEKLFF
>TRBJ2-1|TRBV6-4|15
CASSGGTGTYNEQFF
>TRBJ2-1|TRBV7-9|15
CASSFGTGGSGEQFF
>TRBJ2-1|TRBV5-1|16
CASSHTQGSSYNEQFF
>TRBJ2-2|TRBV10-3|16
CAISGQGRSNPGELFF
>TRBJ2-3|TRBV4-2|14
CASSQEYNTDTQYF
>TRBJ1-2|TRBV19|15
CASSIASEGLYGYTF
>TRBJ1-2|TRBV12-3/TRBV12-4|13
CASTTGEHYGYTF
>TRBJ2-6|TRBV28|19
CASSHRGLSPTPGANVLTF
>TRBJ1-2|TRBV12-3/TRBV12-4|13
CASSLDRYYGYTF
>TRBJ1-5|TRBV7-2|16
CASSLSNGGAGQPQHF
>TRBJ1-2|TRBV11-2|14
CASSSKTGYYGYTF
>TRBJ1-2|TRBV11-3|13
CASSFEGQNGYTF
>TRBJ1-2|TRBV3-1/TRBV3-2|19
CASSQPGIGRDTGYYGYTF
>TRBJ2-4|TRBV3-1/TRBV3-2|17
CASSQTFGGSAKNIQYF
>TRBJ1-2|TRBV14|13
CASSQGQHYGYTF
>TRBJ1-5|TRBV27|15
CASSPGQTFNQPQHF
>TRBJ2-2|TRBV6-5|14
CASIPGTVTGELFF